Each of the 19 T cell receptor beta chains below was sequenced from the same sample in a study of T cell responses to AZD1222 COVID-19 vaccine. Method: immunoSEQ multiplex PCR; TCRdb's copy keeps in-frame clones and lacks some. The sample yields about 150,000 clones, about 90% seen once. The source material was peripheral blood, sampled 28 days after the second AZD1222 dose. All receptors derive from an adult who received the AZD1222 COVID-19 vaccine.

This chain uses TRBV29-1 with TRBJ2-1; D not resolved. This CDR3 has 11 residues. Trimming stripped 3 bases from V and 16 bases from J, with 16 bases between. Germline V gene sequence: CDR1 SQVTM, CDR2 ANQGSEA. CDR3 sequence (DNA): TGCAGCGTTGAGATAAATTTTGGGCATTTCTTC. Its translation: CSVEINFGHFF.

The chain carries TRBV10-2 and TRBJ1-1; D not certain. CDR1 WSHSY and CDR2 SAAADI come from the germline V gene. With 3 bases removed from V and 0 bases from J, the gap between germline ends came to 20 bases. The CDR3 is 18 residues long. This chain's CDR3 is CASSDGPGGGSMNTEAFF. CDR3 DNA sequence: TGCGCCAGCAGTGATGGCCCGGGAGGAGGAAGCATGAACACTGAAGCTTTCTTT.

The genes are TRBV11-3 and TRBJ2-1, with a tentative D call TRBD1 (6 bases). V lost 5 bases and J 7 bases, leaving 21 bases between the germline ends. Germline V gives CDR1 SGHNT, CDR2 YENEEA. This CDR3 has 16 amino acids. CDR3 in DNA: TGTGCCAGCAGCAAAGCGGTAGGACAGCAACGTAATGAGCAGTTCTTC. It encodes CASSKAVGQQRNEQFF. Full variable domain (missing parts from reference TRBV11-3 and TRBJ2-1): EAGVVQSPRYKIIEKKQPVAFWCNPISGHNTLYWYLQNLGQGPELLIRYENEEAVDDSQLPKDRFSAERLKGVDSTLKIQPAELGDSAVYLCASSKAVGQQRNEQFFGPGTRLTVL.

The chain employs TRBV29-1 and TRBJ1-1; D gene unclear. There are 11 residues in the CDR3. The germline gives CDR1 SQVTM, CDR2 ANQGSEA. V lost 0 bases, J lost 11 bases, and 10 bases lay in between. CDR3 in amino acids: CSVEDRYMAFF. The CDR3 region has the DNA TGCAGCGTTGAAGATCGATATATGGCTTTCTTT.

This CDR3 is CASSLAQDRLLAPLGEQFF. DNA of the CDR3: TGTGCCAGCAGCTTAGCGCAGGACCGACTATTGGCCCCCTTGGGGGAGCAGTTCTTC. The chain links TRBV7-2 to TRBJ2-1, with a weak D call TRBD2 (5 bases). The CDR3 contains 19 residues. Germline CDR1 SGHTA, CDR2 FQGNSA. Trimming left V 0 bases short and J 10 bases short, with 28 bases between. Combining the CDR3 with reference TRBV7-2 and TRBJ2-1 gives the whole variable domain GAGVSQSPSNKVTEKGKDVELRCDPISGHTALYWYRQSLGQGLEFLIYFQGNSAPDKSGLPSDRFSAERTGGSVSTLTIQRTQQEDSAVYLCASSLAQDRLLAPLGEQFFGPGTRLTVL.

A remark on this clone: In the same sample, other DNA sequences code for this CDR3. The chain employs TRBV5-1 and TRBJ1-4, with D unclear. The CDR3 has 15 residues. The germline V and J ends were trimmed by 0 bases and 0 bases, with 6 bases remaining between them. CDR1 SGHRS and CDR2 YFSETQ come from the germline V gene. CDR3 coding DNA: TGCGCCAGCAGCTTGGGGCAGACAACTAATGAAAAACTGTTTTTT. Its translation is CASSLGQTTNEKLFF.

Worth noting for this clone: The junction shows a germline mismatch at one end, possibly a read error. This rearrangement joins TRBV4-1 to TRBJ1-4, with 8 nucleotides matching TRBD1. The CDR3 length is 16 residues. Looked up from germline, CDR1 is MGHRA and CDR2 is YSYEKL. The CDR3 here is CASSQVETGDNEKGIF. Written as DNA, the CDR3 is TGCGCCAGCAGCCAAGTCGAGACAGGGGATAATGAAAAAGGGATTTTT.

The CDR3 DNA sequence: TGTGCCATCAGTGAAAGGGGGGAAGGAACTGAAGCTTTCTTT. This translates into CAISERGEGTEAFF. J is TRBJ1-1 and V is TRBV10-3, with D tentatively TRBD1 (6 bases). This CDR3 region has 14 residues. The germline CDR1 and CDR2 sequences are ENHRY and SYGVKD. V gave up 3 bases and J gave up 5 bases, with 13 bases separating them.

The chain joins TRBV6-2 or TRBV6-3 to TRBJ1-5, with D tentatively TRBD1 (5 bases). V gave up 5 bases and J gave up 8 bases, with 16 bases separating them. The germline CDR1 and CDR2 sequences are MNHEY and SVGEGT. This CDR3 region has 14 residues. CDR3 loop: CASSIRSGKEPQHF. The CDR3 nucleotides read TGTGCCAGCAGTATCCGGTCAGGGAAGGAGCCCCAGCATTTT.

CDR3 region: CASIRSISGDYGYTF. The CDR3 DNA reads as TGTGCCAGCATCAGAAGTATTTCCGGGGACTATGGCTACACCTTC. The V and J genes are TRBV28 and TRBJ1-2; D is unclear. Trimming left V 7 bases short and J 3 bases short, with 18 bases between. Germline lookup yields CDR1 MDHEN and CDR2 SYDVKM. CDR3 size: 15 residues.

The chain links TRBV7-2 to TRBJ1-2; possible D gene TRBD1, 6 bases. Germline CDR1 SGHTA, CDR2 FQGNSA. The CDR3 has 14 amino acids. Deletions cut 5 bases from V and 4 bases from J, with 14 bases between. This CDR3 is CASSPTVQGYGYTF. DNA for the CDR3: TGTGCCAGCAGCCCGACGGTACAGGGCTATGGCTACACCTTC.

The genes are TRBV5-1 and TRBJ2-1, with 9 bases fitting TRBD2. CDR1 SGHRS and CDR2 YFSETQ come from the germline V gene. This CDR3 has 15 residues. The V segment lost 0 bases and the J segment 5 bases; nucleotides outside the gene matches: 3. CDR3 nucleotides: TGCGCCAGCAGCTTGGGGGCTAGCGGGAACAATGAGCAGTTCTTC. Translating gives CASSLGASGNNEQFF.

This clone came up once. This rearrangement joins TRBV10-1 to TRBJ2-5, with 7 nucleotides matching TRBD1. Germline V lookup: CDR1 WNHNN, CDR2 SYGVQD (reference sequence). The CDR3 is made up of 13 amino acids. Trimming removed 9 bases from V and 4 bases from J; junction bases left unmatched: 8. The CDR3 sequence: CARSFKGAETQYF. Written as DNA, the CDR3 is TGCGCCAGATCCTTCAAGGGGGCAGAGACCCAGTACTTC.

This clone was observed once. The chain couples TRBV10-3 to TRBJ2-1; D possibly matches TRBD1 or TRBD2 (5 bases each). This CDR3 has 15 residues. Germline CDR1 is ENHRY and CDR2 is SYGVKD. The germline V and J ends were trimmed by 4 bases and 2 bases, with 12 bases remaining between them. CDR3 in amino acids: CAISGGERTYNEQFF. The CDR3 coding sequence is TGTGCCATCAGTGGAGGGGAGAGGACCTACAATGAGCAGTTCTTC.

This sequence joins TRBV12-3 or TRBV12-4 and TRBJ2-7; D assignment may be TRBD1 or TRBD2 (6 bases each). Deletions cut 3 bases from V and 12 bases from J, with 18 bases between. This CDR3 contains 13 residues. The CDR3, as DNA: TGTGCCAGCAGTTTGGAGGGGGGCCTCCCCCCGTACTTC. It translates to CASSLEGGLPPYF.

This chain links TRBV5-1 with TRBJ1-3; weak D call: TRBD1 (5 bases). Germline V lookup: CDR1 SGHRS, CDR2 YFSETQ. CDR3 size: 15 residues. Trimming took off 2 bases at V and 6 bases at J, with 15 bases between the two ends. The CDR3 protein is CASSFRPGTENTIYF. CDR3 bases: TGCGCCAGCAGCTTTCGGCCGGGGACCGAAAACACCATATATTTT.

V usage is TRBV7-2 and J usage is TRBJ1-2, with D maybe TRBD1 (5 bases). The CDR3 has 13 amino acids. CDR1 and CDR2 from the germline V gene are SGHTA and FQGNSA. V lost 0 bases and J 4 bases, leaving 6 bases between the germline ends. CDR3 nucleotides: TGTGCCAGCAGCTTAGCGGGGACCTATGGCTACACCTTC. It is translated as CASSLAGTYGYTF.

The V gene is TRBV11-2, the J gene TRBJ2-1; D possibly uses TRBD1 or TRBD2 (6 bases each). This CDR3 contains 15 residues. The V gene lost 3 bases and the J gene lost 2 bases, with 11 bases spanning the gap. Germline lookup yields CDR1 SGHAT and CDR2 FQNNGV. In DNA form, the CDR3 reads TGTGCCAGCAGCTTCGGGGGCCAGACCTACAATGAGCAGTTCTTC. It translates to CASSFGGQTYNEQFF.

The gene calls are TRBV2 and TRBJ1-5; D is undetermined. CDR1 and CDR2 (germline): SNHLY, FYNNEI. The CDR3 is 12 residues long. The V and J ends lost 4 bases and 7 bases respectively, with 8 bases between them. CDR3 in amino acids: CASSVEKQPQHF. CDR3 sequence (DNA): TGTGCCAGCAGTGTAGAGAAACAGCCCCAGCATTTT.